This T cell receptor beta chain was sequenced in a study of T cells after yellow fever vaccination. At the level of the study: Preparation of the low-cell-number fractions used SMART-Seq v4 Ultra Low Input. Study-wide results and limits: Abundant bulk-population clonotypes could contaminate the FACS-sorted repertoires.

In TCRdb, the 5' RACE reads were re-called with MiXCR into one record per CDR3 protein. The sample lists roughly 350,000 distinct CDR3 sequences, 4.1% occurring once. The V end was cut by 0 bases, the J end by 2 bases, with 10 bases between. The germline V gene has CDR1 KGHSH and CDR2 LQKENI. The CDR3 has 15 residues. A few counts support this clonotype. The antigen is unknown. Source: PBMCs, taken 5 days after the yellow fever booster vaccination. This receptor was taken from a man younger than 30 who received the YFV17D yellow fever vaccine. The V gene is TRBV18, the J gene TRBJ1-2; tentative D call: TRBD1 (5 bases). Here the CDR3 DNA reads TGTGCCAGCTCACCACCTACCTCAGGGAACTATGGCTACACCTTC. The encoded protein is CASSPPTSGNYGYTF.